This entry concerns a single T cell receptor beta chain. No cognate antigen has been identified for it. The sample holds no much larger clone one base away, and base qualities are not on file. In total, fewer than 750 healthy bone marrow donors made up the cohort. Cohort members were all nominally healthy when sampled, although unrecorded immune exposures were likely present. The donor was CMV seronegative and was included in the group of hundreds of seronegative cohort members. A peripheral blood sample was provided by each donor, and peripheral blood mononuclear cells were used for TCR beta sequencing. The Qiagen DNeasy Blood Extraction Kit was used to extract genomic DNA from the blood cell samples. The record originates from a study of cytomegalovirus exposure and HLA in healthy donors listed by TCRdb under 2017. As for the study more broadly: According to an earlier analysis of 587 of the donors, some 180 million T cells yielded 117 million unique TCR beta sequences and 276 Gb of sequence data. An early release that covered about 600 HLA-typed donors contained approximately 300 gigabases of sequencing data and 75 million to 100 million unique TCR sequences. The genetic ancestry cluster associated with self-reported Caucasian donors included about 84% of the roughly 360 genotyped donors. The study aimed to test whether cataloging public T cell receptors could reveal signatures of past pathogen exposure. The study profiled the T cell repertoires of fewer than 850 subjects by immunosequencing and related them to cytomegalovirus serostatus. A separate validation cohort of 100 to 150 different subjects was used in addition to the roughly 670-subject first cohort. The study combined high-throughput TCR immunosequencing, statistical association of individual TCRs with disease status, and machine learning to predict cytomegalovirus infection status. A later analysis re-analyzed previously published TCR beta repertoires from approximately 670 donors and added high-resolution HLA genotyping to study TCR occurrence patterns. Rather than using new phenotypic data, the later analysis identified candidate immune exposures from TCR beta sequences and from how often those sequences occurred across donors. To decide whether each TCR beta V gene segment behaved as functional or pseudogenic, an earlier analysis of fewer than 750 of the donors relied on high-throughput TCR beta sequencing. Donor age, sex, ethnicity and CMV serostatus were compiled alongside the repertoire data. In a later genetic analysis, genome-wide SNP genotypes for about 60% of the 666 donors were used, and that subset was treated as a discovery cohort. All discovery cohort repertoires had been generated using a single sequencing platform. HLA typing covered class I and class II loci at four-digit resolution. The number of donors typed differed by locus, with roughly 620-630 for A, B, C, DRB1 and DQB1, over 500 for DQA1, nearly 610 for DPA1, and under 490 for DPB1. Roughly five DR-DQ haplotypes were handled as single units for association and clustering because linkage in the cohort was strong. Across 398 genotyped donors of the cohort, an average of approximately 200,000 unique TCR beta nucleotide sequences per donor were sequenced, and roughly 20% of those sequences were non-productive.

Library construction relied on the immunoSEQ multiplex PCR assay. For the multiplex PCR, a mixture combining 60 forward primers for TCR Vbeta segments and 13 reverse primers for TCR Jbeta segments was used. A multiplex PCR assay on genomic DNA amplified the CDR3 region of rearranged TCR beta genes. Amplified TCR beta libraries were sequenced as 87-base-pair reads on the Illumina HiSeq System. As for the authors' bioinformatics: Across the 500 to 700 repertoires, a later analysis counted some 81 million unique TCR beta chains, 9 million to 14 million of which were shared by at least two donors. A nearest-neighbor algorithm error-corrected the raw reads and collapsed the reads into unique sequences, merging closely related sequences to remove PCR and sequencing errors. To assign V, D and J gene segments, CDR3 sequences were aligned to IMGT reference sequences. For a sequence to be retained, at least a six-nucleotide match to both a V gene segment and a J gene segment was required. A rearrangement was called productive if the CDR3 had no stop codons and remained in frame with V and J, and every other rearrangement was called non-productive. Following IMGT convention, CDR3 was defined as the stretch from the second conserved V-encoded cysteine to the conserved J-encoded phenylalanine. Sequences without an unambiguous match to a single V gene segment were excluded from the earlier analysis of 500 to 700 of the donors. In an earlier analysis of more than 500 of the donors, a V segment was called functional when productive rearrangements were above 56.7%, and segregating when the standard deviation between donors exceeded 5%. A statistical classification framework was developed to diagnose cytomegalovirus status using the catalog of TCR beta chain sequences. A later analysis assigned V and J genes by comparing TCR nucleotide sequences with IMGT/GENE-DB human TR gene sequences. In a later analysis, CDR3 sequences and most-parsimonious VDJ recombination scenarios were assigned using the TCRdist pipeline. In a later analysis, each TCR beta chain was defined by its CDR3 amino acid sequence together with its V-gene family, and reads without a unique V-gene family were excluded. As a way to deal with suspected cross-contamination and a sequencing artifact, a later analysis dropped hundreds of nucleotide sequences that were highly shared and had low generation probability. A later analysis calculated a clonal expansion index for each public chain from normalized within-repertoire ranks of inferred template counts. A later analysis computed generation probabilities with a VDJ recombination model fitted to out-of-frame rearrangements, and checked the results against IGoR. A later analysis scored TCR-TCR, TCR-HLA and TCR-CMV co-occurrence with hypergeometric tests, applying a repertoire-size bias correction to TCR pairs. To estimate false discovery rates, a later analysis permuted the HLA or CMV assignments 20 times. In a later analysis, co-occurring TCRs were grouped using DBSCAN, with TCRdist sequence similarity added in when clustering inside HLA-allele-positive subsets. For co-occurrence clustering, repertoires with fewer than 30,000 or more than 120,000 public chains were excluded, along with roughly 5 repertoires with anomalous nucleotide sharing. This is the immuneACCESS table as TCRdb keeps it, with only in-frame sequences that have V and J called. A part of the clones is gone; compared with another copy, unresolved V genes explain less than half, and the rest is unexplained. The V and J calls and clone size were taken over from that table, and D and trimming were inferred from the DNA. The sample data list about 73,000 clones, and 60% to 85% of these were observed just once. The ten most abundant clones make up 12% of the sample.

Summary of the overall study and its limitations: The only immune exposure information available for the cohort was CMV serostatus. An association between a missense DCLRE1C variant and V-gene and J-gene trimming of TCR beta chains was found in a later genetic analysis and replicated in an independent cohort. Presence/absence analyses assumed roughly uniform sequencing depth across donors, an assumption that may not hold. A later analysis found that TCR association rates varied across HLA loci, with DRB1 alleles showing the most associated TCRs and HLA-C alleles the fewest. The classifier was reported to diagnose cytomegalovirus status with high specificity and sensitivity in both the original and validation cohorts. The authors suggested that the approach could potentially be extended to other disease states and immunological phenotypes. Most TCR sequences were observed very rarely across donors, whereas some public TCRs were present in many individuals. According to a later genetic analysis, donors in an Asian-associated ancestry cluster had fewer N-insertions in productive TCRs than the approximately 670-donor mean. The 87-base-pair reads could not distinguish some IMGT-functional V segments, including TRBV6-2 and TRBV6-3, so those segments were excluded. An earlier analysis of approximately 540 of the donors showed that most TCR beta V segments appeared in productive rearrangements either about 90% or about 30% of the time, which broadly matched IMGT annotations. A later analysis reported that several top co-occurrence clusters appeared linked to parvovirus B19, influenza, CMV and Epstein-Barr virus. The study listed 150 to 200 TCR beta chains as associated with cytomegalovirus. Because counts were too low, more than 15 rarely observed V segments, including chromosome 9 orphons, were excluded from the earlier analysis of fewer than 650 of the donors. Because HLA typing was unavailable for some donors at each locus, only the typed subset was used in association tests. Strong co-occurrence of HLA alleles, especially DR and DQ, made assigning TCR associations to individual alleles difficult. A further reported finding was that TCR beta sequences accurately predicted the HLA-A and HLA-B alleles for most subjects in the first cohort. Specific HLA alleles were associated with about 17,000 TCR beta sequences at a false discovery rate of 0.05 in a later analysis. A few of the identified cytomegalovirus-associated TCR beta chains were confirmed in vitro to be specific for cytomegalovirus antigens. This cohort had only TCR beta chains sequenced, and the lack of alpha or paired-chain data limited which features could be detected. Correlated functional status among segregating V segments might be attributable to linkage disequilibrium, but an unknown experimental factor could not be ruled out. The sequencing pipeline was judged likely to have produced a cluster of highly shared sequence variants as a technical artifact. A later analysis found that most CMV-associated TCR beta chains appeared HLA-restricted, with HLA associations seemingly driven largely by CMV exposure. Compared with equally common non-associated chains, HLA-associated TCR beta chains in a later analysis were more clonally expanded and had lower generation probabilities.

Ends trimmed: V by 1 base, J by 1 base; bases unmatched to a gene: 8. CDR1 and CDR2 are drawn from the germline V gene: SGHRS, YFSETQ. Its CDR3 holds 16 amino acids, cysteine through phenylalanine. Only the CDR3 DNA stays, 48 bases, in frame from base 1. In this chain, TRBV5-1 is recombined with TRBJ2-7, with TRBD1 identical over 7 junction bases. Sequenced: PBMCs. This sequence was found in a man between 65 and 79 years old in good health and CMV-seronegative. The CDR3 region: CASSLLPGTESYEQYF. The DNA sequence reads TGCGCCAGCAGCTTGCTTCCCGGGACAGAGTCCTACGAGCAGTACTTC.